The present T cell receptor (beta chain) was sequenced within a study of cytomegalovirus exposure and HLA in healthy donors (dated by TCRdb to 2017 to 2019). Turning to the overall study: In an earlier analysis of about 560 of the donors, 250 to 350 Gb of sequence data and 120 million or so unique TCR beta sequences from about 190 million T cells were reported. A later analysis re-examined previously published TCR beta repertoires from more than 650 donors and added high-resolution HLA genotyping to investigate patterns of TCR occurrence. In addition to the first cohort of 650 to 800 subjects, a separate validation cohort of about 120 different subjects was used. Every discovery cohort repertoire had been produced on one sequencing platform. To predict cytomegalovirus infection status, the study combined high-throughput TCR immunosequencing, statistical association of individual TCRs with disease status, and machine learning. Typing coverage varied by locus: about 629-630 donors for A, B, C, DRB1 and DQB1; around 560 for DQA1; about 600 for DPA1; roughly 470 for DPB1. An early release that covered approximately 600 HLA-typed donors contained about 300 gigabases of sequencing data and 75 million to 100 million unique TCR sequences. In the later analysis, no new phenotypic data were used to find candidate immune exposures; instead, reliance was placed on TCR beta sequences and their occurrence across donors. HLA typing covered class I and class II loci at four-digit resolution. The study was designed to test whether signatures of past pathogen exposure could be identified by cataloging public T cell receptors. Because of strong linkage in the cohort, five DR-DQ haplotypes were treated as single units for association and clustering. Of the 300 to 450 genotyped donors, 81% were placed in the genetic ancestry cluster associated with self-reported Caucasian donors. Alongside the repertoire data, information on donor age, sex, ethnicity and CMV serostatus was compiled. A later genetic analysis used genome-wide SNP genotypes for about 60% of the roughly 700 donors, treating that subset as a discovery cohort. Among roughly 400 genotyped donors of the cohort, an average of around 250,000 unique TCR beta nucleotide sequences was sequenced per donor, of which roughly 17% were non-productive. In an earlier analysis of more than 550 of the donors, high-throughput TCR beta sequencing was used to judge whether each TCR beta V gene segment behaved as functional or pseudogenic. The T cell repertoires of several hundred subjects were profiled by immunosequencing and related to cytomegalovirus serostatus. Study-wide findings and limitations: Sequencing depth was assumed to be roughly uniform across donors in the presence/absence analyses, though that assumption may not hold. Most TCR sequences were seen in very few donors, while some public TCRs were found in many individuals. A few of the identified cytomegalovirus-associated TCR beta chains were confirmed in vitro to be specific for cytomegalovirus antigens. In a later analysis, HLA-associated TCR beta chains showed more clonal expansion and lower generation probabilities than non-associated chains that were equally common. In a later analysis, 16,951 TCR beta sequences were associated with specific HLA alleles at a false discovery rate of 0.05. In a later genetic analysis, fewer N-insertions in productive TCRs were reported among donors in an Asian-associated ancestry cluster than the roughly 700-donor mean. The study gave a list of over 150 TCR beta chains associated with cytomegalovirus. Because the 87-base-pair reads could not distinguish some IMGT-functional V segments, including TRBV6-2 and TRBV6-3, those segments were excluded. When HLA alleles, especially DR and DQ, strongly co-occurred, TCR associations were difficult to assign to individual alleles. In a later analysis, TCR association rates were found to vary across HLA loci, with the most associated TCRs seen for DRB1 alleles and the fewest for HLA-C alleles. A further reported finding was that TCR beta sequences accurately predicted the HLA-A and HLA-B alleles for most subjects in the first cohort. Broadly in line with IMGT annotations, most TCR beta V segments showed up in productive rearrangements about 87% or about 30% of the time in an earlier analysis of around 600 of the donors. Because HLA typing was missing for some donors at each locus, association tests included only the typed subset. The classifier was reported to diagnose cytomegalovirus status with high specificity and sensitivity in both the original cohort and the validation cohort. A later analysis reported that several top co-occurrence clusters appeared linked to parvovirus B19, influenza, CMV and Epstein-Barr virus. The only immune exposure information available for the cohort was CMV serostatus. A cluster of highly shared sequence variants was judged likely to be a technical artifact of the sequencing pipeline. V-gene and J-gene trimming of TCR beta chains was associated with a missense DCLRE1C variant in a later genetic analysis, and the association was replicated in an independent cohort. In a later analysis, most CMV-associated TCR beta chains were found to appear HLA-restricted, with HLA associations seemingly driven largely by CMV exposure. Only TCR beta chains were sequenced in this cohort, and the absence of alpha or paired-chain data limited detectable features. It was suggested by the authors that the approach could potentially be generalized to other disease states and immunological phenotypes. The earlier analysis of approximately 590 of the donors excluded some 15 rarely observed V segments, including chromosome 9 orphons, because counts were too low. Linkage disequilibrium might explain the correlated functional status among segregating V segments, but an unknown experimental factor could not be excluded.

This clone occurred once. This receptor's antigen is unknown. The record has no base qualities; no much larger clone is one base away. CDR3 length: 14 amino acids, cysteine to phenylalanine. The only DNA kept is the CDR3, 42 bases in frame from the first base. Trimming removed 5 bases from V and 10 bases from J; the gene matches leave 9 bases unexplained. CDR1 and CDR2 (SGHRS, YFSETQ) derive from the germline V gene. The cohort comprised some 700 healthy bone marrow donors. All cohort members were sampled while nominally healthy, although unrecorded immune exposures were likely present. The donor tested CMV seropositive and was one of the 289 seropositive cohort members. Each donor provided a peripheral blood sample, and peripheral blood mononuclear cells were used for TCR beta sequencing. The Qiagen DNeasy Blood Extraction Kit was used to extract genomic DNA from the blood cell samples. Libraries were made using the immunoSEQ multiplex PCR assay. For the multiplex PCR, a mixture combining 60 forward primers for TCR Vbeta segments and 13 reverse primers for TCR Jbeta segments was used. Amplification of the CDR3 region of rearranged TCR beta genes was performed with a multiplex PCR assay on genomic DNA. On the Illumina HiSeq System, the amplified TCR beta libraries were sequenced as 87-base-pair reads. Per the original workflow: A later analysis counted approximately 84 million unique TCR beta chains across the 550 to 700 repertoires, and around 9.9 million of these chains were shared by at least two donors. A nearest-neighbor algorithm error-corrected the raw reads and collapsed the reads into unique sequences, merging closely related sequences to remove PCR and sequencing errors. To assign V, D and J gene segments, CDR3 sequences were aligned to IMGT reference sequences. For a sequence to be retained, at least a six-nucleotide match to both a V gene segment and a J gene segment was required. Rearrangements were classified as productive when the CDR3 lacked stop codons and remained in frame with V and J, and all other rearrangements were classified as non-productive. Following IMGT convention, CDR3 was defined as the stretch from the second conserved V-encoded cysteine up to the conserved J-encoded phenylalanine. In an earlier analysis of more than 550 of the donors, sequences lacking an unambiguous match to a single V gene segment were excluded. In an earlier analysis of several hundred of the donors, V segments were called functional above 56.7% productive rearrangements and were called segregating when the between-donor standard deviation exceeded 5%. A statistical classification framework was built to diagnose cytomegalovirus status from the catalog of TCR beta chain sequences. A later analysis assigned V and J genes by comparing TCR nucleotide sequences with IMGT/GENE-DB human TR gene sequences. The TCRdist pipeline was used in a later analysis to assign CDR3 sequences and most-parsimonious VDJ recombination scenarios. A later analysis defined each TCR beta chain by its CDR3 amino acid sequence plus V-gene family, and excluded reads lacking a unique V-gene family. As a way to deal with suspected cross-contamination and a sequencing artifact, a later analysis dropped roughly 620 nucleotide sequences that were highly shared and had low generation probability. In a later analysis, a clonal expansion index was calculated for each public chain from normalized within-repertoire ranks of inferred template counts. In a later analysis, generation probabilities were computed with a VDJ recombination model fitted to out-of-frame rearrangements, and the resulting probabilities were checked against IGoR. Hypergeometric tests were used in a later analysis to score TCR-TCR, TCR-HLA and TCR-CMV co-occurrence, with a repertoire-size bias correction applied to the TCR pairs. In a later analysis, false discovery rates were estimated by permuting HLA or CMV assignments 20 times. In a later analysis, co-occurring TCRs were grouped with DBSCAN, and TCRdist sequence similarity was added when clustering was performed within HLA-allele-positive subsets. For co-occurrence clustering, repertoires with fewer than 30,000 or more than 120,000 public chains were excluded, along with four to six repertoires with anomalous nucleotide sharing. Imported from immuneACCESS, the table was reduced by TCRdb to in-frame sequences with V and J called. These copies leave out some clones; in studies compared against another copy, an unresolved V gene accounts for under half, and the cause of the remainder is not known. V, J and clone size derive from that table, while D and trimming were established from the DNA sequence. The table for this sample lists approximately 65,000 clones; 55% to 75% of them were counted only once. The ten largest account for 15% to 20% of the sample.

The clonotype originates from a man aged 35 to 55 in good health and CMV-seropositive. The chain links TRBV5-1 with TRBJ1-4, with 9 bases in between that match TRBD1. Sequencing was carried out using PBMCs. The bases read TGCGCCAGCAGGTTACAAACAGGGGGCGGAAAACTGTTTTTT. Its protein is CASRLQTGGGKLFF.